These 17 T cell receptor beta chains were all obtained from the same sample, sequenced in a study of cytomegalovirus exposure and HLA in healthy donors. PCR used 60 Vbeta primers and 13 Jbeta primers. Method: immunoSEQ multiplex PCR; TCRdb's copy keeps in-frame clones and lacks some. The data contain about 180,000 clones, about 80% of them singletons. The sequenced sample consisted of PBMCs. The receptors stem from a man in his forties or fifties in good health and CMV-seronegative.

V usage is TRBV10-3 and J usage is TRBJ1-2; the D gene is possibly TRBD1 (6 bases). Germline values: CDR1 ENHRY, CDR2 SYGVKD. This CDR3 is 16 amino acids long. With 3 bases removed from V and 5 bases from J, the gap between germline ends came to 19 bases. The CDR3 region is CAISESQRTVSYGYTF. CDR3 coding DNA: TGTGCCATCAGTGAATCCCAACGGACAGTCTCATATGGCTACACCTTC.

V and J are TRBV19 and TRBJ2-1, with 8 nucleotides matching TRBD2. Germline V gives CDR1 LNHDA, CDR2 SQIVND (reference sequence). The CDR3 has 16 residues. Unmatched junction bases numbered 10, after V lost 3 bases and J lost 6 bases. CDR3 loop: CASSIGSGIGINEQFF. CDR3 DNA: TGTGCCAGTAGTATTGGTAGCGGGATAGGGATCAATGAGCAGTTCTTC.

This chain connects TRBV7-2 to TRBJ1-3; 8 bases are a match to TRBD1. CDR1 and CDR2 (germline): SGHTA, FQGNSA. Trimming cost V 5 bases and J 1 base; bases outside gene matches: 16. The CDR3 covers 19 residues. CDR3 nucleotides: TGTGCCAGCAGCCCGGGGACAGGAATAAGGTTTGGGTCTGGAAACACCATATATTTT. It specifies CASSPGTGIRFGSGNTIYF.

The V and J genes are TRBV9 and TRBJ1-1; 8 bases map to TRBD1. This CDR3 has 13 amino acids. The germline V gene encodes CDR1 SGDLS and CDR2 YYNGEE. After removal of 2 bases from V and 5 bases from J, the junction contained 2 bases not matched to a gene. This CDR3 is CASSVTGGTEAFF. The CDR3 DNA reads TGTGCCAGCAGCGTCACAGGGGGAACTGAAGCTTTCTTT.

This sequence joins TRBV5-8 and TRBJ2-5, with TRBD2 matching 11 bases. The CDR3 length is 16 residues. Germline-derived CDR1 and CDR2 are SGHTS and YDEGEE. V shed 4 bases and J 3 bases; nucleotides not matched to a gene: 8. CDR3 sequence reads: CASSRRGSGGEETQYF. CDR3 bases: TGTGCCAGCAGCCGGAGGGGTAGCGGGGGGGAAGAGACCCAGTACTTC.

For the CDR3, the DNA is TGTGCCAGCAGTCGAACTGCCACGACAGGGAAGAACACTGAAGCTTTCTTT. Its translation is CASSRTATTGKNTEAFF. This chain joins TRBV27 and TRBJ1-1; 7 bases fit TRBD1. This CDR3 has 17 amino acids. V lost 5 bases and J lost 1; bases outside the gene matches: 13. Germline CDR1 reads MNHEY; CDR2 reads SMNVEV (reference sequence).

The chain links TRBV27 to TRBJ1-5, with unresolved D. Germline assignment: CDR1 MNHEY and CDR2 SMNVEV (reference sequence). V dropped 2 bases and J dropped 6 bases, with 8 bases sitting between them. This CDR3 region has 13 residues. The CDR3 nucleotides read TGTGCCAGCAGTTTAAGGAGCTCTCAGCCCCAGCATTTT. Translating it yields CASSLRSSQPQHF.

The chain recombines TRBV21-1 with TRBJ1-4; the table assigns TRBD1, which was not confirmed against the DNA. TRBV21-1 represents a pseudogene. The CDR3 loop spans 19 amino acids. CDR3 protein: CASSKRKRQGISTNEKLFF. DNA of the CDR3: TGTGCCAGCAGCAAGAGGAAGCGACAGGGTATATCAACTAATGAAAAACTGTTTTTT.

The genes are TRBV5-1 and TRBJ1-4, with D possibly matching TRBD1 (5 bases). This CDR3 comprises 16 residues. Germline values: CDR1 SGHRS, CDR2 YFSETQ. The germline V and J ends were trimmed by 4 bases and 5 bases, with 18 bases remaining between them. CDR3 region: CASSLGSAPGNEKLFF. Written as DNA, the CDR3 is TGCGCCAGCAGCCTAGGATCCGCCCCAGGGAATGAAAAACTGTTTTTT.

J is TRBJ1-2 and V is TRBV28, with 7 nucleotides matching TRBD1. CDR3 length: 14 residues. Germline CDR1 is MDHEN and CDR2 is SYDVKM. J gave up 3 bases and V 4 bases, and 5 bases lay outside the gene matches. The CDR3 DNA reads TGTGCCAGCAGTTCTGGACAGGAGTACTATGGCTACACCTTC. Amino acid sequence: CASSSGQEYYGYTF.

V and J are TRBV11-2 and TRBJ2-7, with D unresolved. Trimming shortened V by 5 bases and J by 0 bases, and 14 bases separated the two germline ends. Germline CDR1 reads SGHAT; CDR2 reads FQNNGV. The CDR3 contains 15 residues. The CDR3 bases are TGTGCCAGCAGCACCAGTAATCGAGGCTCCTACGAGCAGTACTTC. Encoded protein: CASSTSNRGSYEQYF.

The V gene is TRBV11-3, the J gene TRBJ1-1, with TRBD1 as a possible D gene (5 bases). Germline CDR1 reads SGHNT; CDR2 reads YENEEA. The CDR3 has 17 residues. Deletions cut 5 bases from V and 2 bases from J, with 21 bases between. The CDR3 DNA sequence: TGTGCCAGCAGCCGATCCCCCCCCGGGGGTTCCAACACTGAAGCTTTCTTT. Amino acid sequence: CASSRSPPGGSNTEAFF. The full variable domain, rest sourced from reference TRBV11-3 and TRBJ1-1, is EAGVVQSPRYKIIEKKQPVAFWCNPISGHNTLYWYLQNLGQGPELLIRYENEEAVDDSQLPKDRFSAERLKGVDSTLKIQPAELGDSAVYLCASSRSPPGGSNTEAFFGQGTRLTVV.

The CDR3 DNA reads TGTGCCAGCAGTGGGCAGGGTGGTAATCAGCCCCAGCATTTT. Its protein product is CASSGQGGNQPQHF. V and J are TRBV2 and TRBJ1-5; perhaps TRBD1 as D (5 bases). The V gene's germline CDR1 is SNHLY and CDR2 FYNNEI. This CDR3 comprises 14 residues. Trimming left V 4 bases short and J 4 bases short, with 11 bases between. The whole variable domain, filled in from reference TRBV2 and TRBJ1-5, reads EPEVTQTPSHQVTQMGQEVILRCVPISNHLYFYWYRQILGQKVEFLVSFYNNEISEKSEIFDDQFSVERPDGSNFTLKIRSTKLEDSAMYFCASSGQGGNQPQHFGDGTRLSIL.

The rearrangement links TRBV4-2 to TRBJ1-4, with no clear D. Per germline, CDR1 LGHNA and CDR2 YNFKEQ. V was trimmed by 4 bases and J by 3 bases, leaving 15 bases between them. CDR3 size: 16 residues. The CDR3 DNA follows: TGTGCCAGCAGCCCGAAGTGGCAGGAGGCTAATGAAAAACTGTTTTTT. It yields the protein CASSPKWQEANEKLFF.

V gene TRBV19 combines with J gene TRBJ2-7; 9 nucleotides align to TRBD1. The CDR3 consists of 15 residues. Losses at the gene ends were 6 bases for V and 2 bases for J; bases not matched to a gene: 8. Germline lookup yields CDR1 LNHDA and CDR2 SQIVND (reference sequence). The CDR3 here is CASRQGQGSAYEQYF. CDR3 bases: TGTGCCAGTAGACAAGGACAGGGGTCTGCCTACGAGCAGTACTTC.

V is TRBV6-9 and J is TRBJ1-1, with D perhaps TRBD1 (5 bases). With 9 bases removed from V and 5 bases from J, the gap between germline ends came to 13 bases. CDR3 length: 12 amino acids. Germline CDR1 reads MNHGY; CDR2 reads SVAAGI. CDR3: CARTVQETEAFF. The CDR3 nucleotides are TGTGCCAGGACAGTACAGGAGACTGAAGCTTTCTTT.

The chain couples TRBV7-2 to TRBJ2-7, with TRBD2 as a possible D gene (5 bases). Looked up from germline, CDR1 is SGHTA and CDR2 is FQGNSA. The CDR3 has 15 amino acids. Trimming took 5 bases from V and 2 from J, leaving 16 bases between them. CDR3 DNA sequence: TGTGCCAGCAGCCCTGGGCCGGGAACAGCCTACGAGCAGTACTTC. It encodes CASSPGPGTAYEQYF.